Listed here are 14 T cell receptor beta chains from one sample, sequenced in a study of shared clonotypes between healthy human individuals. The method was immunoSEQ multiplex PCR; TCRdb's version includes in-frame clones alone and lacks a portion of them. Among hundreds of thousands of clones listed, more than 70% were seen once. Source material: memory CD4+ T cells sorted from blood. Subset specified: CD45RA-negative fraction. All receptors come from a woman aged 25 to 39 in good health.

The count of this clone is one. This chain uses TRBV12-5 with TRBJ2-7; 10 nucleotides match TRBD1. V lost 7 bases and J lost 7; bases outside the gene matches: 16. CDR3 length: 16 amino acids. CDR1 is LGHNT and CDR2 is FRNRAP in the germline V gene. The CDR3 sequence: CASALETGQGTREQYF. CDR3 sequence (DNA): TGTGCTAGTGCCCTCGAAACGGGACAGGGGACTCGAGAGCAGTACTTC.

The chain is built from TRBV28 and TRBJ2-7; D unclear. V was shortened by 8 bases and J by 2 bases, with 10 bases between the two germline ends. Germline V lookup: CDR1 MDHEN, CDR2 SYDVKM. The CDR3 is made up of 12 amino acids. CDR3 nucleotide sequence: TGTGCCAGCCGTCCATCAGCCTACGAGCAGTACTTC. Its translation: CASRPSAYEQYF. The whole variable domain, remainder taken from reference TRBV28 and TRBJ2-7, is DVKVTQSSRYLVKRTGEKVFLECVQDMDHENMFWYRQDPGLGLRLIYFSYDVKMKEKGDIPEGYSVSREKKERFSLILESASTNQTSMYLCASRPSAYEQYFGPGTRLTVT.

The chain joins TRBV7-7 to TRBJ2-1, with TRBD1 identical over 7 bases. Germline V gene sequence: CDR1 SSHAT, CDR2 FNYEAQ (reference sequence). The ends lost 3 bases at V and 10 bases at J; junction bases unmatched: 6. The CDR3 consists of 13 residues. CDR3 sequence (DNA): TGTGCCAGCAGCTTCTACGACAGGGCCGAGCAGTTCTTC. It yields the protein CASSFYDRAEQFF.

The chain carries TRBV28 and TRBJ1-5; 11 bases line up with TRBD1. The CDR3 spans 14 residues. CDR1 is MDHEN and CDR2 is SYDVKM in the germline V gene. Unmatched junction bases numbered 4, after V lost 8 bases and J lost 4 bases. The CDR3, as DNA: TGTGCCAGCGGACAGGGGGCGCGAAATCAGCCCCAGCATTTT. Its protein is CASGQGARNQPQHF.

This chain connects TRBV5-4 to TRBJ2-5; TRBD1 or TRBD2 may be the D gene (7 bases each). The germline V gene encodes CDR1 SGHNT and CDR2 YYREEE (reference sequence). The CDR3 consists of 15 residues. V lost 4 bases, J lost 5 bases, and 18 bases lay in between. The CDR3 DNA reads as TGTGCCAGCAGCCGGGGAGGGGGCTTTAGGGAGACCCAGTACTTC. Its protein is CASSRGGGFRETQYF.

This clone has just one count. The chain joins TRBV29-1 to TRBJ2-6; TRBD2 is a possible D gene (6 bases). The germline V gene encodes CDR1 SQVTM and CDR2 ANQGSEA. This CDR3 is built from 14 residues. V was pared by 4 bases and J by 1 base, with 8 bases between. CDR3 loop: CSVGGESGANVLTF. CDR3 bases: TGCAGCGTTGGCGGGGAATCTGGGGCCAACGTCCTGACTTTC.

The chain uses TRBV27 and TRBJ2-1; D might be TRBD2 (6 bases). The germline CDR1 and CDR2 sequences are MNHEY and SMNVEV (reference sequence). CDR3 size: 15 residues. V gave up 3 bases and J gave up 7 bases, with 16 bases separating them. CDR3 coding DNA: TGTGCCAGCAGTTTTCTCGGGAGTTATAAGAATGAGCAGTTCTTC. It yields the protein CASSFLGSYKNEQFF.

V gene TRBV27 combines with J gene TRBJ1-1; D unclear. Deletions cut 5 bases from V and 2 bases from J, with 12 bases between. This CDR3 region has 14 residues. Germline V lookup: CDR1 MNHEY, CDR2 SMNVEV (reference sequence). In DNA, the CDR3 is TGTGCCAGCAGTCTCGGACTCTCCAACACTGAAGCTTTCTTT. Encoded protein: CASSLGLSNTEAFF.

The chain is built from TRBV5-6 and TRBJ2-1, with unresolved D. Germline V gene data show CDR1 as SGHDT and CDR2 as YYEEEE. Trimming shortened V by 3 bases and J by 9 bases, and 13 bases separated the two germline ends. The CDR3 is 13 amino acids. CDR3 region: CASSSYPGSEQFF. The DNA for the CDR3 is TGTGCCAGCAGCTCGTACCCGGGCAGTGAGCAGTTCTTC.

The chain carries TRBV7-9 and TRBJ2-3, with 9 bases matching TRBD1. After removal of 2 bases from V and 2 bases from J, the junction contained 5 bases not matched to a gene. CDR1 and CDR2 from the germline V gene are SEHNR and FQNEAQ (reference sequence). The CDR3 is 16 residues long. This CDR3 reads CASSLTGGRPTDTQYF. Written as DNA, the CDR3 is TGTGCCAGCAGCTTAACAGGGGGCCGGCCCACAGATACGCAGTATTTT.

A single count supports this clone. V usage is TRBV27 and J usage is TRBJ2-7; 12 bases match TRBD2. CDR3 length equals 15 residues. The V segment lost 8 bases and the J segment 5 bases; nucleotides outside the gene matches: 10. CDR1 is MNHEY, CDR2 SMNVEV, per germline (reference sequence). CDR3 bases: TGTGCCAGCCGTCCGAGGACTAGCGGGAAGCACGAGCAGTACTTC. Protein sequence: CASRPRTSGKHEQYF.

The chain couples TRBV10-1 to TRBJ2-1; TRBD2 aligns across 15 bases. This CDR3 has 17 amino acids. Germline lookup yields CDR1 WNHNN and CDR2 SYGVQD (reference sequence). With V trimmed by 6 bases and J by 9 bases, 12 bases remained unmatched. This CDR3 is CASSDSRTSGRGAEQFF. The CDR3 DNA reads TGCGCCAGCAGCGACTCTAGGACTAGCGGGAGGGGCGCTGAGCAGTTCTTC.

This clone appeared once. This chain links TRBV9 with TRBJ2-5; weak D call: TRBD2 (6 bases). Germline V lookup: CDR1 SGDLS, CDR2 YYNGEE. CDR3 length equals 15 residues. The V end was cut by 0 bases, the J end by 3 bases, with 12 bases between. The CDR3 nucleotides are TGTGCCAGCAGCGTAGGGCTAGCGAGGAAAGAGACCCAGTACTTC. Translating gives CASSVGLARKETQYF. Supplemented by reference TRBV9 and TRBJ2-5, the full variable domain reads DSGVTQTPKHLITATGQRVTLRCSPRSGDLSVYWYQQSLDQGLQFLIQYYNGEERAKGNILERFSAQQFPDLHSELNLSSLELGDSALYFCASSVGLARKETQYFGPGTRLLVL.

The rearrangement links TRBV19 to TRBJ2-7, with 7 bases that match TRBD1. The germline CDR1 and CDR2 sequences are LNHDA and SQIVND (reference sequence). The CDR3 loop spans 15 amino acids. With 3 bases clipped from V and 1 base from J, the junction kept 6 bases outside the gene matches. The CDR3 sequence: CASSIRQGQSYEQYF. The CDR3 DNA reads as TGTGCCAGTAGTATTAGACAGGGCCAATCCTACGAGCAGTACTTC.